This T cell receptor beta chain is from a study of Ad26.COV2.S vaccination and SARS-CoV-2 variants. For this clone: Its antigen is still unknown.

Treatment noted: around 19 received Ad26.COV2.S at low or high dose, single or two shots; about 5 received placebo; per-sample allocation not given. After the first vaccine or placebo injection, samples were drawn on day 63. Spike of the Wuhan-strain SARS-CoV-2 was expressed by an Ad26 vector, which formed the vaccine. This table comes from immunoSEQ multiplex PCR, and its TCRdb copy is limited to in-frame clones, with some not included. The data show roughly 700,000 clones, approximately 88% seen once. The study's findings and limits: The authors reported substantial breadth in spike-specific CD8+ and CD4+ T cell responses after vaccination.

The specimen comprised peripheral blood, sampled in a trial of Ad26.COV2.S vaccine versus placebo. The sequence derives from a person aged 18-65 years who received the Ad26.COV2.S COVID-19 vaccine or a placebo.

The CDR3 sequence is CATSRDLAGVSYEQYF. The CDR3 region has the DNA TGTGCCACCAGCAGAGATTTAGCGGGAGTTTCCTACGAGCAGTACTTC. The chain combines TRBV15 with TRBJ2-7, with 9 bases identical to TRBD2. The germline CDR1 and CDR2 sequences are LNHNV and YYDKDF (reference sequence). The CDR3 spans 16 residues. J was trimmed by 1 base and V by 0 bases; bases with no gene match: 4.